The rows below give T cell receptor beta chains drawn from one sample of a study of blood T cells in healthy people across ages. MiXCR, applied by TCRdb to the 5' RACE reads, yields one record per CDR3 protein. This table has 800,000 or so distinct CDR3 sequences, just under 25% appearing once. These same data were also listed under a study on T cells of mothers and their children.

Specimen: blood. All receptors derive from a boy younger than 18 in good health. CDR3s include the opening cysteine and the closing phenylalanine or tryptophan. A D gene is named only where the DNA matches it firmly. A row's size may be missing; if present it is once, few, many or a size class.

TGCGCCAGCAGCTTGGCCCGAACTAGCGGGAGTACCTACGAGCAGTACTTC | CASSLARTSGSTYEQYF | TRBV5-1 | NA | TRBD2 | TRBJ2-7
TGCGCCAGCATCCACACTAGCGGTGGCTACGAGCAGTACTTC | CASIHTSGGYEQYF | TRBV23-1 | few | TRBD2 | TRBJ2-7
TGTGCCAGCAGTATCCTGGGGGTAGCGGGCAACACAGATACGCAGTATTTT | CASSILGVAGNTDTQYF | TRBV6-2/TRBV6-3 | few | TRBD2 | TRBJ2-3
TGTGCCAGCAGATTGGGGGGAGGGCCCCACAATGAGCAGTTCTTC | CASRLGGGPHNEQFF | TRBV27 | few | TRBD2 | TRBJ2-1
TGTGCCAGCAGCGACTCCGGAGCGGGCCTCTACGAGCAGTACTTC | CASSDSGAGLYEQYF | TRBV3-1 | NA | NA | TRBJ2-7
TGCGCCAGCAGCTTGGGCGGGGGCGATTCAGAGACCCAGTACTTC | CASSLGGGDSETQYF | TRBV5-1 | few | NA | TRBJ2-5
TGTGCCAGCAGGGGACCAGGGAACACTGAAGCTTTCTTT | CASRGPGNTEAFF | TRBV25-1 | NA | NA | TRBJ1-1
TGTGCCAGCAGCACGAGATCCTGGCAGGGCTCCGGGGAGCTGTTTTTT | CASSTRSWQGSGELFF | TRBV28 | few | NA | TRBJ2-2
TGTGCCAGCAGCGTAGGAGTAACCCCAGAGACCCAGTACTTC | CASSVGVTPETQYF | TRBV9 | NA | NA | TRBJ2-5
TGTGCCAGCTCACCGCCGGACAGGGTCCCCTACGAGCAGTACTTC | CASSPPDRVPYEQYF | TRBV18 | NA | TRBD1 | TRBJ2-7
TGCAGTGCTCTACTAGCGGGCCCTGGGGAGCAGTACTTC | CSALLAGPGEQYF | TRBV20-1 | NA | TRBD2 | TRBJ2-7
TGCGCCAGCAGCCCTTCGGGCAGGGGCACTGAAGCTTTCTTT | CASSPSGRGTEAFF | TRBV4-3 | NA | NA | TRBJ1-1
TGCAGCGTTGCCGGACTAGCGGGAGGGAGAAATGAGCAGTTCTTC | CSVAGLAGGRNEQFF | TRBV29-1 | NA | TRBD2 | TRBJ2-1
TGTGCCAGCAAGGTGGCAAGAGAGGAGACCCAGTACTTC | CASKVAREETQYF | TRBV2 | few | NA | TRBJ2-5